Included here is one TCR beta chain sequence, with context. The source of the sample is a study of blood T cell repertoires in COVID-19. Study details: Collection of acute and convalescent COVID-19 samples took place in the United States, Italy and Spain. The cDNA or gDNA used as material had been derived from T cells, B-cell-depleted T cells, or PBMCs.

Germline-derived CDR1 and CDR2 are SEHNR and FQNEAQ (reference sequence). This CDR3 has 17 amino acids. The ends were cut back, 5 bases at V and 0 bases at J, with 17 bases in the middle. Per the authors' pipeline: Researchers report that nucleated cell counts were estimated from reference gene primer amplification. The table came from immunoSEQ multiplex PCR; TCRdb's copy has only in-frame clones and leaves some out. V and J calls and clone size follow that table, whereas D and trimming were derived from the DNA. This table holds approximately 38,000 clones, 87% found once. The receptor's source is a man in his 60s with COVID-19, enrolled during active disease. The sequenced sample consisted of peripheral blood. V and J are TRBV7-9 and TRBJ2-1; D is perhaps TRBD2 (7 bases). CDR3 protein: CASSTGRGWLSYNEQFF. CDR3 coding DNA: TGTGCCAGCAGCACTGGGAGGGGGTGGCTCTCCTACAATGAGCAGTTCTTC. Full variable domain (remainder filled in from reference TRBV7-9 and TRBJ2-1): DTGVSQNPRHKITKRGQNVTFRCDPISEHNRLYWYRQTLGQGPEFLTYFQNEAQLEKSRLLSDRFSAERPKGSFSTLEIQRTEQGDSAMYLCASSTGRGWLSYNEQFFGPGTRLTVL.